What follows are 17 T cell receptor beta chains derived from one specimen sequenced in a study of beta chain features in type 1 diabetes. Of the isolated RNA, all was reverse transcribed, and so the sequenced material was expressed TCRB transcripts. The table came from immunoSEQ multiplex PCR; TCRdb's copy has only in-frame clones and leaves some out. This table holds roughly 310,000 clones, roughly 11% found once. Sequenced material: naive CD4+ T cells from blood. These receptors originate from a woman aged 30 to 39 in good health.

The V and J genes are TRBV18 and TRBJ1-5, with 9 bases aligning to TRBD1. Germline trimming cut 0 bases from V and 4 bases from J; bases unmatched to any gene: 7. This CDR3 has 17 amino acids. Germline V lookup: CDR1 KGHSH, CDR2 LQKENI. For the CDR3, the DNA is TGTGCCAGCTCACCACCCTCCGGGACAGGGACAAATCAGCCCCAGCATTTT. Its translation: CASSPPSGTGTNQPQHF.

The chain joins TRBV5-1 to TRBJ2-7, with D possibly being TRBD1 (5 bases). V shed 0 bases and J shed 3 bases, with 7 bases lying between them. Germline CDR1 is SGHRS and CDR2 is YFSETQ. The CDR3 contains 13 residues. The CDR3 nucleotides are TGCGCCAGCAGCTTGGGCAGGGACTACGAGCAGTACTTC. Protein: CASSLGRDYEQYF. The full variable domain, in which reference TRBV5-1 and TRBJ2-7 provide the parts outside the CDR3, is KAGVTQTPRYLIKTRGQQVTLSCSPISGHRSVSWYQQTPGQGLQFLFEYFSETQRNKGNFPGRFSGRQFSNSRSEMNVSTLELGDSALYLCASSLGRDYEQYFGPGTRLTVT.

This clone was recorded a few times. Other nucleotide sequences in the sample specify the same CDR3. The V and J genes are TRBV30 and TRBJ1-5, with D possibly TRBD1 on 5 matching bases. The CDR3 is 13 residues long. Trimming cost V 5 bases and J 0 bases, with 8 bases left between them. Germline CDR1 GTSNPN, CDR2 SVGIG (reference sequence). In nucleotides, the CDR3 is TGTGCCTGGGACAGAGATAGCAATCAGCCCCAGCATTTT. Translated: CAWDRDSNQPQHF.

The V and J genes are TRBV7-9 and TRBJ2-7, with D perhaps TRBD1 (5 bases). Germline loops: CDR1 SEHNR, CDR2 FQNEAQ (reference sequence). Trimming shortened V by 4 bases and J by 5 bases, and 18 bases separated the two germline ends. The CDR3 is 15 residues long. CDR3 coding DNA: TGTGCCAGCAGCTCCCAAGGCAGGGTAGGCCACGAGCAGTACTTC. Translated: CASSSQGRVGHEQYF.

The V and J genes are TRBV7-3 and TRBJ2-5; D is perhaps TRBD2 (6 bases). CDR1 and CDR2 (germline): SGHTA, FQGTGA. The CDR3 has 16 residues. V was cut by 5 bases and J by 0 bases, with 16 bases left in between. The CDR3 loop is CASSLGGVSDQETQYF. For the CDR3, the DNA is TGTGCCAGCAGCCTAGGAGGGGTTAGCGACCAAGAGACCCAGTACTTC.

The chain uses TRBV4-3 and TRBJ1-4; no clear D. Trimming took 1 base from V and 4 from J, leaving 7 bases between them. The CDR3 is 14 amino acids. Germline assignment: CDR1 LGHNA and CDR2 YSLEER. This CDR3 is CASSQGHINEKLFF. CDR3 in DNA: TGCGCCAGCAGCCAAGGACACATTAATGAAAAACTGTTTTTT.

The chain couples TRBV27 to TRBJ2-5; 12 bases align to TRBD2. V dropped 3 bases and J dropped 3; count of bases not matched to a gene: 5. This CDR3 is built from 16 residues. Per the germline V gene, CDR1 is MNHEY and CDR2 is SMNVEV (reference sequence). Written as DNA, the CDR3 is TGTGCCAGCAGTTTGCTAGGACTAGCGGGAAAAGAGACCCAGTACTTC. Translated: CASSLLGLAGKETQYF.

The J gene is TRBJ2-3, the V gene TRBV4-3, with 9 bases lining up with TRBD2. This CDR3 is built from 16 residues. CDR1 and CDR2 from the germline V gene are LGHNA and YSLEER. Losses at the gene ends were 4 bases for V and 6 bases for J; bases not matched to a gene: 11. This CDR3 reads CASSLRAIAGADTQYF. The CDR3 nucleotides are TGCGCCAGCAGCCTCAGGGCTATAGCGGGAGCGGATACGCAGTATTTT.

This clone was observed a few times. The chain has TRBV7-2 and TRBJ1-5, with D tentatively TRBD1 (5 bases). Trimming pared 2 bases from V and 9 bases from J, leaving 8 bases between. The CDR3 spans 12 residues. Germline CDR1 is SGHTA and CDR2 is FQGNSA. CDR3 in DNA: TGTGCCAGCAGCTTATCTGGGGCGCCCCAGCATTTT. It codes for CASSLSGAPQHF.

This clone has just a few counts. The chain links TRBV6-5 to TRBJ2-7; 11 positions agree with TRBD2. Germline CDR1 is MNHEY and CDR2 is SVGAGI. The junction had 5 bases not matched to a gene; V was cut back by 6 bases and J by 1 base. There are 15 residues in the CDR3. For the CDR3, the DNA is TGTGCCAGCAGGCTGGTAGCGGGAGGGTCCTACGAGCAGTACTTC. Protein product: CASRLVAGGSYEQYF.

CDR3 sequence: CAISGTASGYTF. The CDR3 nucleotides are TGTGCCATCAGCGGGACAGCCTCCGGCTACACCTTC. The gene calls are TRBV10-3 and TRBJ1-2, with 7 bases identical to TRBD1. Germline trimming cut 6 bases from V and 8 bases from J; bases unmatched to any gene: 6. Germline V gene lookup returns CDR1 ENHRY and CDR2 SYGVKD. The CDR3 loop spans 12 amino acids.

This clone has only a few counts. V is TRBV7-2 and J is TRBJ1-4; TRBD1 matches 8 bases. The trim removed 0 bases at V and 7 bases at J, leaving 7 bases unmatched. CDR1 and CDR2 (germline): SGHTA, FQGNSA. This CDR3 region has 16 residues. Here the CDR3 reads CASSLAGQGGGEKLFF. The CDR3 region has the DNA TGTGCCAGCAGCTTAGCAGGACAGGGAGGCGGTGAAAAACTGTTTTTT.

The chain couples TRBV28 to TRBJ2-7; TRBD1 matches 7 bases. The CDR3 totals 14 residues. Germline CDR1 reads MDHEN; CDR2 reads SYDVKM. Losses at the gene ends were 4 bases for V and 1 base for J; bases not matched to a gene: 4. CDR3: CASSSGQPSYEQYF. The DNA for the CDR3 is TGTGCCAGCAGTTCGGGACAGCCGTCCTACGAGCAGTACTTC.

The chain joins TRBV7-9 to TRBJ2-7; TRBD1 agrees at 9 bases. V gave up 5 bases and J gave up 6 bases; unmatched junction bases: 5. The CDR3 has 13 amino acids. Per germline, CDR1 SEHNR and CDR2 FQNEAQ (reference sequence). This CDR3 reads CASSPRTGAEQYF. In DNA, the CDR3 is TGTGCCAGCAGCCCAAGGACAGGGGCCGAGCAGTACTTC.

This clone has only a few counts. The chain recombines TRBV2 with TRBJ2-7; D remains unclear. V lost 6 bases, J lost 2 bases, and 11 bases lay in between. The CDR3 has 13 amino acids. The germline V gene has CDR1 SNHLY and CDR2 FYNNEI. CDR3 coding DNA: TGTGCCAGCAGGGCGGCTGGAACCTACGAGCAGTACTTC. Translation gives CASRAAGTYEQYF.

V and J are TRBV11-2 and TRBJ2-1; 7 nucleotides align to TRBD2. Unmatched junction bases numbered 8, after V lost 5 bases and J lost 1 base. From germline, CDR1 is SGHAT and CDR2 FQNNGV. The CDR3 length is 16 residues. The CDR3 region is CASSRGDGRSYNEQFF. CDR3 coding DNA: TGTGCCAGCAGCCGGGGGGACGGGAGATCCTACAATGAGCAGTTCTTC. Complete variable domain (other parts from reference TRBV11-2 and TRBJ2-1): EAGVAQSPRYKIIEKRQSVAFWCNPISGHATLYWYQQILGQGPKLLIQFQNNGVVDDSQLPKDRFSAERLKGVDSTLKIQPAKLEDSAVYLCASSRGDGRSYNEQFFGPGTRLTVL.

This clone was found a few times. The rearrangement uses TRBV28 and TRBJ2-1; D perhaps matches TRBD2 (6 bases). The CDR3 is made up of 15 amino acids. CDR1 is MDHEN and CDR2 is SYDVKM in the germline V gene. Trimming stripped 6 bases from V and 2 bases from J, with 14 bases between. The CDR3 loop is CASRLLATPYNEQFF. The DNA of the CDR3 is TGTGCCAGCAGGCTACTAGCAACTCCCTACAATGAGCAGTTCTTC.